This T cell receptor beta chain is from a study of cytomegalovirus exposure and HLA in healthy donors. On the study more broadly: Tens of millions of unique TCRs, all from HLA-typed donors, were included in an early release of the data.

Amplification used 60 Vbeta primers and 13 Jbeta primers. Data came from immunoSEQ multiplex PCR; TCRdb stores just in-frame clones and leaves some out. The data contain 140,000 to 150,000 clones, more than 75% of them singletons. Study-wide results and limits: V- and J-gene trimming of TCR beta was linked (in a later analysis) to a missense DCLRE1C variant. Through in vitro validation, a few CMV-associated chains were shown to be specific for CMV antigens.

This clone was recorded a few times. Its antigen remains unidentified. Trimming took off 0 bases at V and 0 bases at J, with 5 bases between the two ends. Germline V gene lookup returns CDR1 SGHTA and CDR2 FQGTGA. The CDR3 has 15 amino acids. The sample comprised PBMCs. The chain joins TRBV7-3 to TRBJ1-4; no clear D gene. This receptor was obtained from a female donor in good health and CMV-seronegative. CDR3 in amino acids: CASSLTGATNEKLFF. CDR3 in DNA: TGTGCCAGCAGCTTAACGGGCGCAACTAATGAAAAACTGTTTTTT.